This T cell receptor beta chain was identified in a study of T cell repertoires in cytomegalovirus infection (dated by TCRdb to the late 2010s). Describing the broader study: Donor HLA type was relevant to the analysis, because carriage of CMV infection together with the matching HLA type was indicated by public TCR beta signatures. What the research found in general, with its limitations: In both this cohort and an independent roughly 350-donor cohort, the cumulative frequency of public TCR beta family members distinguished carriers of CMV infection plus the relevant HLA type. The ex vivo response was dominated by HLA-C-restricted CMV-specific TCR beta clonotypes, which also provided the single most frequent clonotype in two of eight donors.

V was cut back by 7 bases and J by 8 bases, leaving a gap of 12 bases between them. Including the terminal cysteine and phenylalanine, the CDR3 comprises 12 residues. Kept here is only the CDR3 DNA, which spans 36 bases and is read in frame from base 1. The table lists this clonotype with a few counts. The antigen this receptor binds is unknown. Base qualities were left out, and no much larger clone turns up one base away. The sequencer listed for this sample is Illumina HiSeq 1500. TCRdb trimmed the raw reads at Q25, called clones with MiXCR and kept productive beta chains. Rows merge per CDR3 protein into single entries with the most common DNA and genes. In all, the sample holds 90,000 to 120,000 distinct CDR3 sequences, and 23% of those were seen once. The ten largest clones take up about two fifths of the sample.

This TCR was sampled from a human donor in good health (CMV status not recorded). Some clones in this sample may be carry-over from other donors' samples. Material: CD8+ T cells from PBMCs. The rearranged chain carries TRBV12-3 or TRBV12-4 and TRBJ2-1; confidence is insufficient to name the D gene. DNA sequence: TGTGCCAGCACCGGGTCAGACGATGAGCAGTTCTTC. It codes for CASTGSDDEQFF.